The text below deals with one T cell receptor (beta chain). Each CDR3 protein is one row after TCRdb ran MiXCR on the 5' RACE reads. The sample has tens of thousands of distinct CDR3 sequences; around 27% are singletons. The CDR3 length is 15 residues. The V gene lost 5 bases and the J gene lost 3 bases, with 14 bases spanning the gap. The source of the sample is a study of CD8 T cells in ankylosing spondylitis. Material for sequencing was blood, either unsorted or a sorted T cell fraction (not recorded which). J is TRBJ2-4 and V is TRBV12-3 or TRBV12-4; TRBD1 is a possible D gene (6 bases). The TCR sequence derives from a male donor with ankylosing spondylitis or in good health (not recorded which). Written as DNA, the CDR3 is TGTGCCAGCAGTAAAGCTACAGGGATCAAAAACATTCAGTACTTC. Residues: CASSKATGIKNIQYF.